This TCR beta chain is from a study of Ad26.COV2.S vaccination and SARS-CoV-2 variants. Overall study results and limits: Non-spike TCR breadth showed similarity between vaccine and placebo recipients.

TCRdb's table, derived via immunoSEQ multiplex PCR, lists solely in-frame clones and lacks some. The sample records about 410,000 clones, 70% to 90% being singletons. Concerning this clone: Its matching antigen is unknown.

V dropped 6 bases and J dropped 0 bases, with 12 bases sitting between them. Germline V CDR1 and CDR2: SNHLY, FYNNEI. This CDR3 region has 15 residues. Treatment defined: about 20 received Ad26.COV2.S at low or high dose, single or two shots; about 5 received placebo; per-sample allocation not given. Sample collection was performed on day 63 after the first vaccine or placebo injection. The clonotype comes from a person between 18 and 60 years old who received the Ad26.COV2.S COVID-19 vaccine or a placebo. The sequencing used peripheral blood, collected in a trial of Ad26.COV2.S vaccine versus placebo. The rearrangement uses TRBV2 and TRBJ2-1; possible D gene TRBD2, 6 bases. CDR3 nucleotides: TGTGCCAGCAGACGCGGGGTCACCTCCTACAATGAGCAGTTCTTC. This codes for CASRRGVTSYNEQFF.